Listed below are T cell receptor beta chains from one sample, sequenced in a study of T-cell reconstitution after alpha-beta-depleted transplantation in children. TCRdb fed the PCR reads into MiXCR, producing one record per CDR3 protein. The top ten clones hold less than 40% of a sample with about 540,000 distinct CDR3 sequences, about a quarter of them seen once. Sequencing was performed on PBMCs, taken before TCRalphabeta/CD19-depleted stem cell transplant. Receptors were obtained from a boy younger than two with Wiskott-Aldrich syndrome, due to receive a stem cell transplant. Both conserved end residues are trimmed from each CDR3. Fields, in order: V gene, CDR3 protein.

TRBV20-1,SASAAGAGALSQF
TRBV5-1,ASSTGDRELGEQF
TRBV10-3,AMRTSGSTDTQY
TRBV28,ASSTPGLAGVGSYNEQF
TRBV12-3/TRBV12-4,ASSTDISNQPQH
TRBV21-1,ASSKRWGARNEQF
TRBV6-1,ASSGNSNQPQH
TRBV27,ASSPQGQGNQPQH
TRBV20-1,SAGFTATDTQY
TRBV6-5,ASRLLAASYNEQF
TRBV4-1,ASSQVGGLSYEQY
TRBV5-5,ASSGTGTSGTGEQF
TRBV11-2,ASSPRTPAKRKKDGYT
TRBV4-1,ASSQMATTTNEKLF
TRBV10-3,AISSTGANTEAF
TRBV6-4,ASSDPAPAGGGEQF
TRBV28,ASSKGTGGFLHNEQF
TRBV5-1,ASSWGSGQGAGEQY
TRBV7-9,ASSLDQDGYT
TRBV5-1,ASSLPGRTGELF
TRBV28,ASRPLAGSNEQY
TRBV1,TELDEQY
TRBV3-1,ASSQDWREQY
TRBV20-1,SAGGLQETQY
TRBV27,ASTSTRNGYNEQF
TRBV5-1,ASSLAPVSLAKNIQY
TRBV11-2,ASSLAAKNIQY
TRBV5-1,ASSFGLAGSDEQF
TRBV18,ASSPAVGSYGYT
TRBV5-1,ASSLALRGEQY
TRBV5-1,ASSLGTSGRIRETQY
TRBV11-2,ASSSSGFSYNEQF
TRBV5-1,ASRSREGETQY
TRBV5-1,ASSLARRTSGSGNEQF
TRBV11-2,ASSFGPTVSETQY
TRBV12-3/TRBV12-4,ASSLRDYPYEQY
TRBV7-9,ASSRRQGATSGNTIY
TRBV5-1,ASSSQGPAYGYT
TRBV12-3/TRBV12-4,ASSPGLAGKSNEQY
TRBV20-1,SARGQGIPTLAKNIQY
TRBV7-2,ASSLAADYQPQH
TRBV6-2/TRBV6-3,ASSSRQATQY
TRBV4-1,ASSQEERLLAGKSYEQY
TRBV5-1,ASRWTSGNEQF
TRBV20-1,SAVAGGRVDEQF
TRBV5-5,ASSFIVKGTTEAF
TRBV12-3/TRBV12-4,ASRSTGTGELF
TRBV20-1,SAWDRGNYGYT
TRBV7-3,ASRQPPQETQY
TRBV19,ASSIGTVNEQF
TRBV20-1,SAWVSGINSPLH